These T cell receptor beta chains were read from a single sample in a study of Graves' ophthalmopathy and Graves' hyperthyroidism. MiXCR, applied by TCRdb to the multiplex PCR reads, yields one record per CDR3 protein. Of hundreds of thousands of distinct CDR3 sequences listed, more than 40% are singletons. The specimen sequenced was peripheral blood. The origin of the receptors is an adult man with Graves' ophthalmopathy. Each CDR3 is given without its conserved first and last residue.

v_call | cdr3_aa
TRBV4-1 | ASSHGQTTYEQY
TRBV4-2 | ASSQDEVANTEAF
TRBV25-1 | ASQERGAVTEAF
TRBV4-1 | ASSQGRLAGGPYEQY
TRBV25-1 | ASSLFSGADTGELF
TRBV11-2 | ASSQLPTANTGELF
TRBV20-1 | SARVAGSYEQY
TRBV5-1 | ASSVDDQFFQSF
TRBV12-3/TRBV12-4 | ASSVDRVTEAF
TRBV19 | ASSMGPGGNEKLF
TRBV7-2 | ASSYGQSNQPQH
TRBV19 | ASSIEGTPGYEQY
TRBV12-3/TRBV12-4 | ASRYSGSVPYEQY
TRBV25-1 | ASSGRGPRGVYEQY
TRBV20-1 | SARIPDGRAYEQY
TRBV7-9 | ASSLIRGTGHSEQY
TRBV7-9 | ASSHREGLFAEAF
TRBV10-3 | AISGHEKLF
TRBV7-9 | ASELQGANEKLF
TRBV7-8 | ASSFGPTYGYT
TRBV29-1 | SVAGQGGNQPQY
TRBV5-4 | ASSLQQGSYGYT
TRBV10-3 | ASSYGTSGSSGTQY
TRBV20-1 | SVARQGIVQPQH
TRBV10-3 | AIRSGQGGGKLF
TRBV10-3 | ASSGQQLTYEQY
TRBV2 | ASRGIAGANTGELF
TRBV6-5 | ASSYKTSGYGYT
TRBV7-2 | ASSYYLAGGKEKLF
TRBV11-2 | ASSLRRWAEAF
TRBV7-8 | ASSWDLSSYEQY
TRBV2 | AYSRGQDYEQY
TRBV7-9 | ASSFVYGPSQY
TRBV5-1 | ASSLRTSGSGADTQY
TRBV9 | ASSVGLNQPQH
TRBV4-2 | ASSQGGQVQWPQH
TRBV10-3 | ASSSHGGGGYT
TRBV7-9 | ASSEGGINEKLF
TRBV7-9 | ASSGYREINEKLF
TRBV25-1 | ASSRSPSDRDGGYEQY
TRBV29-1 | SVEGGGSGYTIY
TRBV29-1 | SVEGRGANYGYTIY